These 23 T cell receptor beta chains were sequenced from one sample in a study of CD8 T cells in Susac syndrome. The authors reverse transcribed about 0.5 to 1 ug RNA with random hexamers. TCRdb itself ran the immunoSEQ multiplex PCR reads through MiXCR, one entry per CDR3 protein. The repertoire holds approximately 100,000 distinct CDR3 sequences, roughly 95% seen once, with 0.096% in the top ten. The sample was CD4+ T cells from PBMCs. Receptors originate from a human donor in good health.

The V and J genes are TRBV20-1 and TRBJ1-2; D remains ambiguous. The germline CDR1 and CDR2 sequences are DFQATT and SNEGSKA (reference sequence). The CDR3 runs to 12 residues. V lost 3 bases and J lost 8, with 13 bases in between. CDR3 in amino acids: CSASSAGGGYTF. DNA of the CDR3: TGCAGTGCTAGCAGCGCCGGCGGGGGCTACACCTTC.

The V gene is TRBV15, the J gene TRBJ2-2; tentative D call: TRBD1 (6 bases). The length of the CDR3 is 17 residues. Per germline, CDR1 LNHNV and CDR2 YYDKDF (reference sequence). V dropped 0 bases and J dropped 6 bases, with 17 bases sitting between them. The DNA of the CDR3 is TGTGCCACCAGCAGAGATCCAGGGGTAGGGGTTCCCGGGGAGCTGTTTTTT. It specifies CATSRDPGVGVPGELFF. Together with reference TRBV15 and TRBJ2-2, the CDR3 gives the full variable domain: DAMVIQNPRYQVTQFGKPVTLSCSQTLNHNVMYWYQQKSSQAPKLLFHYYDKDFNNEADTPDNFQSRRPNTSFCFLDIRSPGLGDTAMYLCATSRDPGVGVPGELFFGEGSRLTVL.

V gene TRBV20-1 combines with J gene TRBJ2-5, with D uncertain. Germline V gene data show CDR1 as DFQATT and CDR2 as SNEGSKA (reference sequence). The CDR3 extends over 11 amino acids. V lost 5 bases and J lost 5, with 9 bases in between. CDR3 bases: TGCAGTGCTTATCGTGGGGAGACCCAGTACTTC. Its protein is CSAYRGETQYF.

This clonotype was detected a few times. The CDR3 loop is CASSPGQGTDTQYF. In DNA, the CDR3 is TGTGCCTCTTCCCCGGGACAGGGGACAGATACGCAGTATTTT. J is TRBJ2-3 and V is TRBV18; the match to TRBD1 covers 10 bases. The CDR3 has 14 residues. V was clipped by 11 bases and J by 3 bases; unmatched bases: 8. Germline V lookup: CDR1 KGHSH, CDR2 LQKENI.

V is TRBV2 and J is TRBJ1-6, with 9 positions matching TRBD1. The CDR3 spans 15 residues. Looked up from germline, CDR1 is SNHLY and CDR2 is FYNNEI. The junction had 9 bases not matched to a gene; V was cut back by 6 bases and J by 9 bases. The CDR3: CASRKSGTGPSPLHF. DNA of the CDR3: TGTGCCAGCAGGAAAAGTGGGACAGGGCCTTCACCCCTCCACTTT.

The CDR3 DNA sequence: TGCAGTGCTAGACCGGCTATCTACGGGGAGCAGTACTTC. Amino acid sequence: CSARPAIYGEQYF. The chain carries TRBV20-1 and TRBJ2-7; no reliable D call. Germline values: CDR1 DFQATT, CDR2 SNEGSKA (reference sequence). V dropped 2 bases and J dropped 7 bases, with 15 bases sitting between them. This CDR3 comprises 13 residues.

CDR3 DNA: TGTGCCAGCAGCGTAGGTTGGCAAGAGACCCAGTACTTC. It specifies CASSVGWQETQYF. V is TRBV9 and J is TRBJ2-5; no clear D. The CDR3 extends over 13 amino acids. The V end lost 0 bases, the J end lost 2 bases, and 5 bases lay between the germline ends. CDR1 and CDR2 from the germline V gene are SGDLS and YYNGEE.

V usage is TRBV20-1 and J usage is TRBJ2-7, with 9 nucleotides matching TRBD2. The ends lost 4 bases at V and 5 bases at J; junction bases unmatched: 9. Germline CDR1 is DFQATT and CDR2 is SNEGSKA (reference sequence). The CDR3 contains 14 residues. This CDR3 reads CSAIAGGARDEQYF. CDR3 bases: TGCAGTGCTATCGCGGGGGGGGCTCGGGACGAGCAGTACTTC.

The chain carries TRBV15 and TRBJ1-5; 11 bases line up with TRBD1. From germline, CDR1 is LNHNV and CDR2 YYDKDF (reference sequence). The CDR3 spans 15 residues. The junction had 4 bases not matched to a gene; V was cut back by 4 bases and J by 5 bases. The CDR3: CATSNWGQGDQPQHF. For the CDR3, the DNA is TGTGCCACCAGCAATTGGGGACAGGGGGATCAGCCCCAGCATTTT.

The rearrangement uses TRBV11-3 and TRBJ2-5; 13 bases map to TRBD2. With 1 base clipped from V and 5 bases from J, the junction kept 13 bases outside the gene matches. The length of the CDR3 is 19 residues. Germline CDR1 reads SGHNT; CDR2 reads YENEEA. DNA of the CDR3: TGTGCCAGCAGCTTAGTCCCACTAGCGGGAGGGCCCCGGGGGGAGACCCAGTACTTC. Residues: CASSLVPLAGGPRGETQYF.

This sequence joins TRBV5-1 and TRBJ1-1; D is possibly TRBD1 (5 bases). This CDR3 comprises 15 residues. CDR1 SGHRS and CDR2 YFSETQ come from the germline V gene. Trimming took off 4 bases at V and 1 base at J, with 14 bases between the two ends. The CDR3 sequence is CASSLALGANTEAFF. The CDR3 coding sequence is TGCGCCAGCAGCCTCGCTCTCGGGGCGAACACTGAAGCTTTCTTT.

The chain uses TRBV20-1 and TRBJ1-1; 7 nucleotides line up with TRBD1. Germline trimming cut 6 bases from V and 4 bases from J; bases unmatched to any gene: 8. The CDR3 extends over 13 amino acids. The germline CDR1 and CDR2 sequences are DFQATT and SNEGSKA (reference sequence). The CDR3 bases are TGCAGTGCCGGAGACAGGGTGGGCACTGAAGCTTTCTTT. This gives the protein CSAGDRVGTEAFF.

The CDR3: CATSLERGGETQYF. The CDR3 region has the DNA TGTGCCACCAGCTTGGAGCGGGGGGGAGAGACCCAGTACTTC. The chain employs TRBV15 and TRBJ2-5; 10 bases are shared with TRBD2. V lost 5 bases and J lost 4; bases outside the gene matches: 4. The CDR3 loop spans 14 amino acids. The V gene's germline CDR1 is LNHNV and CDR2 YYDKDF (reference sequence). Drawing the rest from reference TRBV15 and TRBJ2-5, the complete variable domain is DAMVIQNPRYQVTQFGKPVTLSCSQTLNHNVMYWYQQKSSQAPKLLFHYYDKDFNNEADTPDNFQSRRPNTSFCFLDIRSPGLGDTAMYLCATSLERGGETQYFGPGTRLLVL.

V gene TRBV6-5 combines with J gene TRBJ1-2; D possibly corresponds to TRBD1 (6 bases). Germline lookup yields CDR1 MNHEY and CDR2 SVGAGI. Trimming stripped 5 bases from V and 0 bases from J, with 16 bases between. The CDR3 consists of 16 residues. The CDR3 reads CASSTRQVSANYGYTF. The CDR3 DNA reads as TGTGCCAGCAGTACACGACAGGTCTCGGCTAACTATGGCTACACCTTC.

The chain is built from TRBV4-1 and TRBJ1-2; D is unresolved. Trimming removed 3 bases at V and 4 bases at J, with 12 bases between. This CDR3 is built from 14 residues. Germline loops: CDR1 MGHRA, CDR2 YSYEKL. CDR3 sequence (DNA): TGCGCCAGCAGCCAGTTAGGACGGACCTATGGCTACACCTTC. It yields the protein CASSQLGRTYGYTF.

The CDR3 DNA sequence: TGTGCCAGTAGTATGGCTAGCGGGAGTATGTTCCAGTACTTC. It codes for CASSMASGSMFQYF. The chain uses TRBV19 and TRBJ2-5; TRBD2 matches at 10 bases. V dropped 3 bases and J dropped 10; count of bases not matched to a gene: 8. Germline lookup yields CDR1 LNHDA and CDR2 SQIVND (reference sequence). The CDR3 consists of 14 residues.

This chain uses TRBV4-1 with TRBJ2-7, with D possibly being TRBD1 (5 bases). This CDR3 has 15 amino acids. With 1 base removed from V and 5 bases from J, the gap between germline ends came to 15 bases. Germline CDR1 reads MGHRA; CDR2 reads YSYEKL. CDR3 in amino acids: CASSQVGQGSNEQYF. CDR3 in DNA: TGCGCCAGCAGCCAAGTTGGGCAGGGTAGTAACGAGCAGTACTTC.

The chain is built from TRBV4-3 and TRBJ1-2; D remains ambiguous. V was cut by 1 base and J by 2 bases, with 11 bases left in between. Germline loops: CDR1 LGHNA, CDR2 YSLEER. This CDR3 is built from 15 residues. The CDR3 region is CASSQVFSLNYGYTF. CDR3 coding DNA: TGCGCCAGCAGCCAAGTTTTCAGCCTAAACTATGGCTACACCTTC.

V and J are TRBV19 and TRBJ2-7; 7 bases map to TRBD1. CDR3 size: 12 residues. V lost 4 bases and J lost 7; bases outside the gene matches: 4. Germline CDR1 and CDR2: LNHDA and SQIVND (reference sequence). Here the CDR3 DNA reads TGTGCCAGTAGTACGACAGGGATTGAGCAGTACTTC. This encodes CASSTTGIEQYF.

The chain links TRBV12-3 or TRBV12-4 to TRBJ2-1; possible D gene TRBD2, 6 bases. CDR3 length: 14 residues. Trimming removed 3 bases from V and 12 bases from J, with 18 bases in between. The CDR3 sequence is CASSLGTLASAQFF. The CDR3 DNA reads as TGTGCCAGCAGTTTGGGGACTCTAGCATCAGCGCAGTTCTTC.

The V call is TRBV12-3 or TRBV12-4, the J call TRBJ1-1, with D hard to call. Trimming removed 2 bases at V and 3 bases at J, with 4 bases between. The CDR3 runs 12 residues. CDR3: CASSLMDTEAFF. The CDR3 DNA sequence: TGTGCCAGCAGTTTAATGGACACTGAAGCTTTCTTT.

This chain joins TRBV9 and TRBJ2-1; no clear D gene. From germline, CDR1 is SGDLS and CDR2 YYNGEE. CDR3 length: 14 amino acids. Trimming removed 0 bases at V and 10 bases at J, with 14 bases between. For the CDR3, the DNA is TGTGCCAGCAGCGTAGGGACGGAGTTGGGCGAGCAGTTCTTC. It encodes CASSVGTELGEQFF.

CDR3 protein: CASSGDREGYEQYF. CDR3 nucleotides: TGTGCCAGCAGCGGAGACAGGGAGGGCTACGAGCAGTACTTC. The chain links TRBV5-4 to TRBJ2-7, with D possibly being TRBD1 or TRBD2 (7 bases each). The germline V gene encodes CDR1 SGHNT and CDR2 YYREEE (reference sequence). Trimming took off 4 bases at V and 3 bases at J, with 14 bases between the two ends. The CDR3 sequence is 14 residues long. The full variable domain, completed using reference TRBV5-4 and TRBJ2-7, is ETGVTQSPTHLIKTRGQQVTLRCSSQSGHNTVSWYQQALGQGPQFIFQYYREEENGRGNFPPRFSGLQFPNYSSELNVNALELDDSALYLCASSGDREGYEQYFGPGTRLTVT.